This T cell receptor beta chain is drawn from a study of Ad26.COV2.S vaccination and SARS-CoV-2 variants. Study in general: Donor was assigned to the Ad26.COV2.S arm of trial COV1001. The study gave Ad26.COV2.S intramuscularly, once or twice 56 days apart.

Clones were sequenced by immunoSEQ multiplex PCR, and TCRdb holds only the in-frame ones, with some missing. The sample carries 400,000 or so clones, about nine tenths recorded once. V lost 0 bases, J lost 5 bases, and 10 bases lay in between. The V gene's germline CDR1 is GTSNPN and CDR2 SVGIG (reference sequence). The CDR3 is made up of 13 amino acids. This sample's treatment: some 20 received Ad26.COV2.S at low or high dose, single or two shots; roughly five received placebo; per-sample allocation not given. Collection of samples fell on day 63 after the first vaccine or placebo injection. This clonotype originated in a person between 18 and 60 years old who received the Ad26.COV2.S COVID-19 vaccine or a placebo. The material sequenced was peripheral blood, taken in a trial of Ad26.COV2.S vaccine versus placebo. This chain links TRBV30 with TRBJ1-2; D remains unclear. The CDR3 is CAWSVAQEYGYTF. In DNA form, the CDR3 reads TGTGCCTGGAGTGTAGCCCAAGAGTATGGCTACACCTTC.